This TCR beta chain was sequenced during a study of response to subunit inactivated influenza vaccine. Each CDR3 protein gets one entry after TCRdb re-called the RT-PCR reads with MiXCR. The sample has around 580,000 distinct CDR3 sequences; 13% to 15% are singletons. V lost 3 bases to trimming and J lost 3 bases, with 8 bases between them. This CDR3 has 14 residues. CDR1 is SGHAT, CDR2 FQNNGV, per germline. A few counts support this clonotype. J is TRBJ2-2 and V is TRBV11-2; D is undetermined. The sequencing here drew on PBMCs from blood, taken 11 to 12 days after vaccination. The TCR sequence derives from a man aged 45-65 years who received an inactivated influenza vaccine. CDR3 nucleotide sequence: TGTGCCAGCAGCTTGGGTTCTCACACCGGGGAGCTGTTTTTT. This sequence encodes CASSLGSHTGELFF.